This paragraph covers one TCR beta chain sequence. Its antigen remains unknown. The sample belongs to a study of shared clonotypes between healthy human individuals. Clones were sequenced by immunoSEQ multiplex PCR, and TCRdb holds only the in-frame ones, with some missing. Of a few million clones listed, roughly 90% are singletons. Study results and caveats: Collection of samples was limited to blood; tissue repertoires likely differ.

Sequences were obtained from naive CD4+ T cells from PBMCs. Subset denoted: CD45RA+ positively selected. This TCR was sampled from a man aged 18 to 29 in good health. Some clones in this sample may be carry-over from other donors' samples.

This CDR3 reads CASSPWDRVVNTEAFF. DNA of the CDR3: TGTGCCAGCAGTCCTTGGGACAGGGTGGTTAATACTGAAGCTTTCTTT. The chain joins TRBV27 to TRBJ1-1; 9 bases agree with TRBD1. The CDR3 is 16 residues long. Germline trimming cut 5 bases from V and 5 bases from J; bases unmatched to any gene: 12. CDR1 and CDR2 (germline): MNHEY, SMNVEV (reference sequence).